Presented here are 31 T cell receptor beta chains from one specimen sequenced in a study of shared clonotypes between healthy human individuals. The data were produced by immunoSEQ multiplex PCR, yet TCRdb's version contains in-frame clones alone and is incomplete. The sample includes more than 1 million clones, approximately 80% of them seen just once. The sample was memory CD4+ T cells from PBMCs. Subset given: CD45RA-negative fraction. Source of these receptors: a man between 18 and 29 years old in good health. Some clones in this sample may be carry-over from other donors' samples.

This chain links TRBV23-1 with TRBJ1-5; weak D call: TRBD1 (5 bases). TRBV23-1 is annotated as an ORF whose role is uncertain. Trimming left V 6 bases short and J 2 bases short, with 11 bases between. The CDR3 extends over 14 amino acids. The CDR3 sequence: CASRGRSGNQPQHF. For the CDR3, the DNA is TGCGCCAGCAGGGGGCGCAGTGGCAATCAGCCCCAGCATTTT.

A word on this clone: The same CDR3 also results from other DNA sequences found in this sample. The rearrangement joins TRBV18 to TRBJ2-1; 11 bases are a match to TRBD1. The J segment lost 3 bases and the V segment lost 3 bases, leaving 4 bases of the junction unmatched. Germline lookup yields CDR1 KGHSH and CDR2 LQKENI. There are 16 residues in the CDR3. CDR3 loop: CASSPSGTGGYNEQFF. Written as DNA, the CDR3 is TGTGCCAGCTCACCGTCGGGGACAGGGGGCTACAATGAGCAGTTCTTC. The variable domain in full, completed from reference TRBV18 and TRBJ2-1, reads NAGVMQNPRHLVRRRGQEARLRCSPMKGHSHVYWYRQLPEEGLKFMVYLQKENIIDESGMPKERFSAEFPKEGPSILRIQQVVRGDSAAYFCASSPSGTGGYNEQFFGPGTRLTVL.

The gene calls are TRBV27 and TRBJ2-7, with 8 bases matching TRBD2. The germline V gene encodes CDR1 MNHEY and CDR2 SMNVEV (reference sequence). Unmatched junction bases numbered 7, after V lost 1 base and J lost 2 bases. This CDR3 is 16 amino acids long. The DNA of the CDR3 is TGTGCCAGCAGTTTATTTGCGGGAGGTGGCACCTACGAGCAGTACTTC. It encodes CASSLFAGGGTYEQYF.

The V gene is TRBV6-1, the J gene TRBJ2-1; TRBD2 matches 13 bases. Germline CDR1 is MNHNS and CDR2 is SASEGT. This CDR3 is 18 amino acids long. The V gene end was trimmed by 0 bases and the J gene end by 7 bases; junction bases not matched to a gene: 9. CDR3 nucleotides: TGTGCCAGCAGTGAAGCCGTCGGGACTAGCGGGGCCAAGAATGAGCAGTTCTTC. Protein product: CASSEAVGTSGAKNEQFF.

V usage is TRBV28 and J usage is TRBJ2-7, with D perhaps matching TRBD1 (6 bases). This CDR3 has 15 amino acids. Germline values: CDR1 MDHEN, CDR2 SYDVKM. The V end lost 4 bases, the J end lost 9 bases, and 22 bases lay between the germline ends. CDR3 protein: CASSYRDTTTWAQYF. The DNA of the CDR3 is TGTGCCAGCAGTTACCGGGACACAACTACCTGGGCGCAGTACTTC.

The chain links TRBV9 to TRBJ2-1, with D uncertain. Trimming cost V 0 bases and J 9 bases, with 10 bases left between them. The CDR3 has 13 amino acids. Germline CDR1 is SGDLS and CDR2 is YYNGEE. In DNA, the CDR3 is TGTGCCAGCAGCGTAGGGAGAGCTCGTGAGCAGTTCTTC. Its translation: CASSVGRAREQFF.

The chain links TRBV9 to TRBJ2-2, with 10 nucleotides matching TRBD2. Germline V CDR1 and CDR2: SGDLS, YYNGEE. V gave up 1 base and J gave up 6 bases; unmatched junction bases: 6. The CDR3 extends over 16 amino acids. CDR3 residues: CASSVIPSGSAGELFF. CDR3 DNA sequence: TGTGCCAGCAGCGTAATCCCTAGCGGGAGCGCCGGGGAGCTGTTTTTT.

Concerning this clone: Additional DNA sequences in this sample encode the identical CDR3. This sequence joins TRBV5-4 and TRBJ1-2; 8 nucleotides match TRBD1. This CDR3 region has 14 residues. Germline-derived CDR1 and CDR2 are SGHNT and YYREEE (reference sequence). The junction had 6 bases not matched to a gene; V was cut back by 0 bases and J by 8 bases. CDR3 nucleotide sequence: TGTGCCAGCAGCTTGGGTCAGGGGGCCGGGGGCTACACCTTC. It yields the protein CASSLGQGAGGYTF. Full variable domain (rest looked up from reference TRBV5-4 and TRBJ1-2): ETGVTQSPTHLIKTRGQQVTLRCSSQSGHNTVSWYQQALGQGPQFIFQYYREEENGRGNFPPRFSGLQFPNYSSELNVNALELDDSALYLCASSLGQGAGGYTFGSGTRLTVV.

This clone was seen a single time. This rearrangement joins TRBV6-1 to TRBJ2-7, with 7 bases aligning to TRBD1. V trimming: 6 bases; J trimming: 3 bases; junction bases outside the gene matches: 11. The germline V gene has CDR1 MNHNS and CDR2 SASEGT. This CDR3 spans 15 amino acids. The CDR3 spells CASRRQGTRDYEQYF. The DNA for the CDR3 is TGTGCCAGCAGACGACAGGGCACACGGGACTACGAGCAGTACTTC.

The chain links TRBV19 to TRBJ1-5; TRBD1 aligns across 7 bases. The CDR3 has 16 amino acids. The germline V gene encodes CDR1 LNHDA and CDR2 SQIVND (reference sequence). Losses at the gene ends were 4 bases for V and 1 base for J; bases not matched to a gene: 7. CDR3 nucleotide sequence: TGTGCCAGTAGTAGATACAGGGACAGAAGCAATCAGCCCCAGCATTTT. Amino acids: CASSRYRDRSNQPQHF.

The V and J genes are TRBV5-1 and TRBJ2-7, with TRBD1 matching 7 bases. The CDR3 is 15 residues long. The junction had 8 bases not matched to a gene; V was cut back by 4 bases and J by 1 base. Germline-derived CDR1 and CDR2 are SGHRS and YFSETQ. The CDR3: CASSPTGSASYEQYF. In DNA, the CDR3 is TGCGCCAGCAGCCCGACAGGGTCGGCGTCCTACGAGCAGTACTTC.

This clone appeared a few times. The chain has TRBV7-2 and TRBJ1-2; D remains unclear. Trimming took 1 base from V and 6 from J, leaving 9 bases between them. Germline V gives CDR1 SGHTA, CDR2 FQGNSA. This CDR3 is 13 amino acids long. CDR3: CASSLVTGDGYTF. As DNA, the CDR3 is TGTGCCAGCAGCTTAGTTACGGGTGATGGCTACACCTTC.

Notes on this clone: A much bigger clone sits one base away, suggesting this may be a read error. Other DNA sequences of this sample code for an identical CDR3. The rearrangement joins TRBV4-1 to TRBJ1-2; TRBD1 agrees at 7 bases. The CDR3 is 19 residues long. Germline V gene lookup returns CDR1 MGHRA and CDR2 YSYEKL. The DNA of the CDR3 is TGCGCCAGCAGCCATGGGGCGAGGGTTGACAGGGCTACGAGGTATGGTTACACCTTC. It is translated as CASSHGARVDRATRYGYTF.

This clone was seen a single time. V usage is TRBV5-8 and J usage is TRBJ2-5; the D is unclear. Per germline, CDR1 SGHTS and CDR2 YDEGEE. The CDR3 loop spans 15 amino acids. V gave up 1 base and J gave up 4 bases, with 14 bases separating them. The CDR3 region is CASSLYSFTGETQYF. CDR3 DNA: TGTGCCAGCAGCTTGTATTCCTTTACCGGAGAGACCCAGTACTTC.

About this clone itself: One junction end disagrees with the germline gene, perhaps due to a read error. The V and J genes are TRBV5-4 and TRBJ2-5; TRBD2 agrees at 7 bases. Germline V gene sequence: CDR1 SGHNT, CDR2 YYREEE (reference sequence). This CDR3 contains 18 residues. The CDR3 here is CASTLGGASGPGVETQYF. The CDR3 nucleotides read TGTGCCAGCACCTTGGGTGGGGCTAGCGGCCCCGGGGTAGAGACCCAGTACTTC.

The DNA of the CDR3 is TGTGCCACCAGCAGTGGACCGTTCTCTGGAAACACCATATATTTT. Its translation is CATSSGPFSGNTIYF. The chain joins TRBV15 to TRBJ1-3; D unresolved. Germline CDR1 and CDR2: LNHNV and YYDKDF (reference sequence). This CDR3 region has 15 residues. Trimming removed 3 bases at V and 0 bases at J, with 9 bases between.

This rearrangement joins TRBV28 to TRBJ2-7; 9 bases are shared with TRBD2. CDR1 and CDR2 from the germline V gene are MDHEN and SYDVKM. V lost 5 bases, J lost 5 bases, and 16 bases stayed unmatched. This CDR3 comprises 17 residues. CDR3: CASSKGMGREGRHEQYF. The DNA of the CDR3 is TGTGCCAGCAGTAAAGGAATGGGGCGGGAGGGCCGCCACGAGCAGTACTTC.

The chain uses TRBV28 and TRBJ2-7, with no clear D. The length of the CDR3 is 13 residues. In germline, CDR1 is MDHEN, CDR2 SYDVKM. V lost 6 bases and J lost 5, with 14 bases in between. CDR3: CASRRAYRDEQYF. The CDR3 nucleotides read TGTGCCAGCAGAAGAGCGTATCGCGACGAGCAGTACTTC.

The V call is TRBV7-3, the J call TRBJ2-2; D gene uncertain. V was clipped by 0 bases and J by 1 base, with 12 bases between them. Germline loops: CDR1 SGHTA, CDR2 FQGTGA. The CDR3 totals 17 residues. CDR3 protein: CASSLTYLGVNTGELFF. CDR3 nucleotide sequence: TGTGCCAGCAGCTTAACGTATCTGGGCGTGAACACCGGGGAGCTGTTTTTT.

The sample holds many counts of this clone. This sequence joins TRBV11-2 and TRBJ2-7; 9 nucleotides agree with TRBD1. CDR1 is SGHAT and CDR2 is FQNNGV in the germline V gene. The trim removed 0 bases at V and 4 bases at J, leaving 4 bases unmatched. This CDR3 is built from 15 residues. CDR3 region: CASSLDYRGPYEQYF. The CDR3, as DNA: TGTGCCAGCAGCTTAGATTACAGGGGGCCATACGAGCAGTACTTC.

V gene TRBV2 combines with J gene TRBJ2-5; possibly TRBD2 for D (6 bases). Per the germline V gene, CDR1 is SNHLY and CDR2 is FYNNEI. This CDR3 contains 12 residues. The germline V and J ends were trimmed by 10 bases and 2 bases, with 11 bases remaining between them. CDR3 sequence reads: CAKRLVQETQYF. Written as DNA, the CDR3 is TGTGCCAAACGACTAGTACAAGAGACCCAGTACTTC. Variable domain in full (rest from reference TRBV2 and TRBJ2-5): EPEVTQTPSHQVTQMGQEVILRCVPISNHLYFYWYRQILGQKVEFLVSFYNNEISEKSEIFDDQFSVERPDGSNFTLKIRSTKLEDSAMYFCAKRLVQETQYFGPGTRLLVL.

This chain uses TRBV10-2 with TRBJ1-1, with D uncertain. Germline-derived CDR1 and CDR2 are WSHSY and SAAADI. The V end was cut by 2 bases, the J end by 3 bases, with 13 bases between. The CDR3 is 15 residues long. The CDR3 loop is CASSEPSRHHTEAFF. The CDR3 DNA reads as TGCGCCAGCAGTGAGCCCTCCAGACACCACACTGAAGCTTTCTTT.

The chain combines TRBV6-5 with TRBJ2-7; 7 nucleotides align to TRBD1. J lost 0 bases, V lost 6 bases, and 5 bases had no gene match. CDR3 length equals 14 residues. Germline V gene sequence: CDR1 MNHEY, CDR2 SVGAGI. The CDR3 nucleotides are TGTGCCAGCAGACCGACAGGGCTCTCCTACGAGCAGTACTTC. Protein product: CASRPTGLSYEQYF.

V and J are TRBV5-1 and TRBJ2-7, with 9 nucleotides matching TRBD2. In germline, CDR1 is SGHRS, CDR2 YFSETQ. V lost 0 bases and J lost 7; bases outside the gene matches: 8. The CDR3 is 15 residues long. The CDR3 loop reads CASSLVVAGGTEQYF. Written as DNA, the CDR3 is TGCGCCAGCAGCTTGGTAGTCGCGGGGGGGACGGAGCAGTACTTC. The full variable domain, completed using reference TRBV5-1 and TRBJ2-7, is KAGVTQTPRYLIKTRGQQVTLSCSPISGHRSVSWYQQTPGQGLQFLFEYFSETQRNKGNFPGRFSGRQFSNSRSEMNVSTLELGDSALYLCASSLVVAGGTEQYFGPGTRLTVT.

V gene TRBV11-2 combines with J gene TRBJ2-5; TRBD1 is a possible D gene (8 bases). Germline V lookup: CDR1 SGHAT, CDR2 FQNNGV. Trimming took 5 bases from V and 2 from J, leaving 12 bases between them. The CDR3 is 14 amino acids. The CDR3 region is CASSKQGGQETQYF. The CDR3 DNA is TGTGCCAGCAGCAAACAGGGGGGGCAAGAGACCCAGTACTTC. The complete variable domain, with remaining parts taken from reference TRBV11-2 and TRBJ2-5, reads EAGVAQSPRYKIIEKRQSVAFWCNPISGHATLYWYQQILGQGPKLLIQFQNNGVVDDSQLPKDRFSAERLKGVDSTLKIQPAKLEDSAVYLCASSKQGGQETQYFGPGTRLLVL.

The chain couples TRBV6-4 to TRBJ2-1; the D gene could be TRBD1 or TRBD2 (6 bases each). Per the germline V gene, CDR1 is MRHNA and CDR2 is SNTAGT. Trimming pared 8 bases from V and 7 bases from J, leaving 18 bases between. The CDR3 is 14 residues long. The CDR3 sequence is CASGGGGDGNEQFF. CDR3 DNA: TGTGCCAGCGGGGGCGGAGGGGATGGAAATGAGCAGTTCTTC.

This chain joins TRBV28 and TRBJ1-5, with unresolved D. Trimming left V 5 bases short and J 4 bases short, with 6 bases between. This CDR3 contains 12 residues. Germline V CDR1 and CDR2: MDHEN, SYDVKM. CDR3 coding DNA: TGTGCCAGCAGTATAATAAATCAGCCCCAGCATTTT. Protein sequence: CASSIINQPQHF. Full variable domain (remainder filled in from reference TRBV28 and TRBJ1-5): DVKVTQSSRYLVKRTGEKVFLECVQDMDHENMFWYRQDPGLGLRLIYFSYDVKMKEKGDIPEGYSVSREKKERFSLILESASTNQTSMYLCASSIINQPQHFGDGTRLSIL.

This chain uses TRBV18 with TRBJ1-4; the D is unclear. Trimming removed 1 base at V and 3 bases at J, with 6 bases between. The CDR3 contains 14 residues. Germline lookup yields CDR1 KGHSH and CDR2 LQKENI. The CDR3 region has the DNA TGTGCCAGCTCACCACAGGCAGCTAATGAAAAACTGTTTTTT. Its protein is CASSPQAANEKLFF.

Remarks on this clone: Other nucleotide sequences from this sample produce the same CDR3. The chain uses TRBV6-5 and TRBJ2-7, with D maybe TRBD2 (5 bases). The V gene's germline CDR1 is MNHEY and CDR2 SVGAGI. CDR3 length equals 12 residues. V lost 6 bases and J lost 2, with 8 bases in between. Here the CDR3 DNA reads TGTGCCAGCAGGGATAGCGCCTACGAGCAGTACTTC. Residues: CASRDSAYEQYF.

The V call is TRBV7-2, the J call TRBJ2-3; the D gene is possibly TRBD2 (5 bases). Deletions cut 5 bases from V and 0 bases from J, with 12 bases between. Germline V gene data show CDR1 as SGHTA and CDR2 as FQGNSA. This CDR3 contains 15 residues. The DNA for the CDR3 is TGTGCCAGCAGCCCTAGTCGGAGGAGCACAGATACGCAGTATTTT. As protein: CASSPSRRSTDTQYF.

The chain employs TRBV6-6 and TRBJ1-2; possibly TRBD1 for D (6 bases). Germline loops: CDR1 MNHNY, CDR2 SVGAGI (reference sequence). V was cut by 2 bases and J by 6 bases, with 16 bases left in between. The CDR3 contains 15 residues. The chain's CDR3 is CASSYTRDNINGYTF. DNA of the CDR3: TGTGCCAGCAGTTACACCCGGGACAACATTAATGGCTACACCTTC.